Included here is one T cell receptor beta chain sequence, with context. The antigen is not known. The CDR3 length is 15 residues. The V gene's germline CDR1 is SGDLS and CDR2 YYNGEE. Trimming took 0 bases from V and 8 from J, leaving 15 bases between them. Unique molecular identifiers featured in each of the TCR beta cDNA libraries. The authors obtained roughly 0.5 million cDNA molecules from roughly 1 to 10 million T cells. TCRdb reanalysed the PCR reads using MiXCR and keeps one entry per CDR3 protein. This sample carries about 770,000 distinct CDR3 sequences, around 46% of them seen once, and the ten largest clones take 4.9%. The data belong to a study of post-analysis software for immune sequencing data. Study observations and caveats: Strong same-batch co-clustering of samples appeared with F measure clustering. Controls had lower frequencies than patients of about 5 TRBV segments, which included TRBV5-6, TRBV5-1 and TRBV20-1. Controls' normalized Chao1 diversity significantly exceeded that of multiple sclerosis patients.

This TCR was recovered from a girl aged 10-17 years with multiple sclerosis. This chain joins TRBV9 and TRBJ2-1; D ambiguous. Sequenced material: blood. CDR3 protein: CASSVAANWIDEQFF. The DNA for the CDR3 is TGTGCCAGCAGCGTAGCGGCAAACTGGATCGATGAGCAGTTCTTC.